The clone carrying this T cell receptor beta chain came up once. Its matching antigen is unknown. V trimming: 7 bases; J trimming: 5 bases; junction bases outside the gene matches: 13. This CDR3 contains 15 residues. Germline CDR1 MNHNS, CDR2 SASEGT. This sample was included in a study of cytomegalovirus exposure and HLA in healthy donors. Study results and limitations: For TCR beta chains, V- and J-gene trimming was later linked to a missense DCLRE1C variant. Previously analyzed data showed that most TCR beta V segments were productive at a frequency of about 90% or about 30%.

PCR used 60 Vbeta primers and 13 Jbeta primers. Generated by immunoSEQ multiplex PCR, the TCRdb table keeps only in-frame clones and is missing some. Seen here are around 120,000 clones, more than 70% observed once, and the top ten hold about 0.94%. This TCR came from a human donor in good health. Specimen: PBMCs. This chain connects TRBV6-1 to TRBJ2-5; 7 bases are a match to TRBD1. As DNA, the CDR3 is TGTGCCAGCACCGTGGACAGGAGTTCTCGGGAGACCCAGTACTTC. Translating it yields CASTVDRSSRETQYF.